These 14 T cell receptor beta chains share one sample of origin, sequenced in a study of shared clonotypes between healthy human individuals (dated by TCRdb to the early 2020s). Library prep was done by the immunoSEQ multiplex PCR assay. TCRdb provides this immuneACCESS table in a form limited to in-frame rearrangements. Some clones are lacking; in checked studies, under half of them reflect an unresolved V gene, and why the rest are absent is not known. Here the sample has roughly 530,000 clones; 95% to 97% occur a single time. The ten most abundant clones make up 0.055% to 0.075% of the sample. Material for sequencing was naive CD4+ T cells sorted from blood. Reading the label with the study, this specimen's cell subset or site is: CD45RA+ positively selected. These receptors originate from a woman in her 30s in good health.

The chain joins TRBV10-3 to TRBJ2-3; D possibly corresponds to TRBD2 (6 bases). Per the germline V gene, CDR1 is ENHRY and CDR2 is SYGVKD. CDR3 length equals 16 residues. Trimming took 4 bases from V and 1 from J, leaving 15 bases between them. The CDR3 DNA is TGTGCCATCAGTGGAGACCCGGGGGATGGCACAGATACGCAGTATTTT. Translated: CAISGDPGDGTDTQYF.

The chain couples TRBV29-1 to TRBJ2-1, with 9 positions matching TRBD1. The CDR3 has 14 amino acids. Germline assignment: CDR1 SQVTM and CDR2 ANQGSEA. Germline trimming cut 7 bases from V and 8 bases from J; bases unmatched to any gene: 12. The chain's CDR3 is CSDYRDRASDEQFF. As DNA, the CDR3 is TGCAGCGACTACCGGGACAGGGCGAGCGATGAGCAGTTCTTC.

The chain has TRBV28 and TRBJ1-2; TRBD1 is a possible D gene (5 bases). Trimming removed 3 bases from V and 1 base from J, with 15 bases in between. CDR3 length equals 16 residues. CDR1 MDHEN and CDR2 SYDVKM come from the germline V gene. CDR3: CASSFPGPTNNYGYTF. The DNA for the CDR3 is TGTGCCAGCAGTTTCCCGGGACCGACCAATAACTATGGCTACACCTTC.

V gene TRBV5-1 combines with J gene TRBJ2-7; 7 bases fit TRBD1. From germline, CDR1 is SGHRS and CDR2 YFSETQ. CDR3 size: 14 residues. Trimming at V came to 2 bases and at J to 5 bases, leaving 7 bases not matched to a gene. The CDR3 spells CASSLYDRADEQYF. For the CDR3, the DNA is TGCGCCAGCAGCTTATACGACAGGGCCGACGAGCAGTACTTC.

The CDR3 sequence: CASSLYYGYTF. CDR3 bases: TGTGCCAGCAGTTTATACTATGGCTACACCTTC. This rearrangement joins TRBV28 to TRBJ1-2; D remains unclear. The CDR3 length is 11 residues. Deletions cut 1 base from V and 3 bases from J, with 0 bases between. Germline-derived CDR1 and CDR2 are MDHEN and SYDVKM.

The rearrangement links TRBV19 to TRBJ1-5; 7 bases match TRBD1. The CDR3 length is 14 residues. The junction had 4 bases not matched to a gene; V was cut back by 3 bases and J by 5 bases. In germline, CDR1 is LNHDA, CDR2 SQIVND (reference sequence). In DNA, the CDR3 is TGTGCCAGTAGTATCCGGACAGGCTATCAGCCCCAGCATTTT. It yields the protein CASSIRTGYQPQHF.

The chain has TRBV4-1 and TRBJ2-1; no reliable D call. Germline-derived CDR1 and CDR2 are MGHRA and YSYEKL. V was pared by 3 bases and J by 3 bases, with 12 bases between. The CDR3 consists of 15 residues. The CDR3 DNA follows: TGCGCCAGCAGCCAGCTTGATCTACGCTACAATGAGCAGTTCTTC. Protein sequence: CASSQLDLRYNEQFF.

V is TRBV28 and J is TRBJ1-5; TRBD1 might be the D (5 bases). V lost 7 bases and J 7 bases, leaving 17 bases between the germline ends. Germline values: CDR1 MDHEN, CDR2 SYDVKM. The CDR3 sequence is 14 residues long. The CDR3 reads CASTFAGGKQPQHF. CDR3 nucleotides: TGTGCCAGCACCTTCGCCGGGGGGAAGCAGCCCCAGCATTTT.

This chain joins TRBV6-6 and TRBJ2-7, with D perhaps TRBD1 (6 bases). In germline, CDR1 is MNHNY, CDR2 SVGAGI (reference sequence). V lost 6 bases to trimming and J lost 2 bases, with 8 bases between them. The CDR3 sequence is 12 residues long. The CDR3 sequence is CASRQGAYEQYF. In DNA, the CDR3 is TGTGCCAGCAGACAGGGAGCCTACGAGCAGTACTTC.

This sequence joins TRBV25-1 and TRBJ2-2; 12 bases are shared with TRBD1. CDR1 MGHDK and CDR2 SYGVNS come from the germline V gene. Trimming at V came to 3 bases and at J to 7 bases, leaving 6 bases not matched to a gene. This CDR3 contains 16 residues. The DNA for the CDR3 is TGTGCCAGCAGTGATTCCGGGACAGGGGGCATCGGGGAGCTGTTTTTT. Protein sequence: CASSDSGTGGIGELFF.

The genes are TRBV2 and TRBJ1-1; tentatively, D is TRBD1 (6 bases). The CDR3 has 13 residues. V lost 6 bases, J lost 2 bases, and 10 bases lay in between. Germline CDR1 and CDR2: SNHLY and FYNNEI. CDR3 protein: CASRAQGNTEAFF. The CDR3 DNA reads TGTGCCAGCAGGGCACAGGGTAACACTGAAGCTTTCTTT.

This clone has a single count. The chain carries TRBV9 and TRBJ2-5, with 8 bases lining up with TRBD1. V dropped 5 bases and J dropped 2; count of bases not matched to a gene: 5. CDR1 and CDR2 (germline): SGDLS, YYNGEE. The CDR3 has 14 residues. The CDR3 spells CASSRRDRQETQYF. In DNA form, the CDR3 reads TGTGCCAGCAGTCGCCGGGACAGGCAAGAGACCCAGTACTTC.

The chain recombines TRBV7-6 with TRBJ2-1; D not certain. The V gene lost 2 bases and the J gene lost 4 bases, with 9 bases spanning the gap. The germline V gene encodes CDR1 SGHVS and CDR2 FNYEAQ. This CDR3 has 14 amino acids. The CDR3 spells CASSLTTSYNEQFF. CDR3 in DNA: TGTGCCAGCAGCTTAACTACGTCTTACAATGAGCAGTTCTTC.

The CDR3 region is CASRDPLAGGGYEQYF. CDR3 sequence (DNA): TGTGCCAGCAGAGATCCGCTAGCGGGAGGAGGGTACGAGCAGTACTTC. V gene TRBV5-8 combines with J gene TRBJ2-7, with 11 bases that match TRBD2. This CDR3 comprises 16 residues. The trim removed 5 bases at V and 4 bases at J, leaving 11 bases unmatched. Germline V gives CDR1 SGHTS, CDR2 YDEGEE.